This T cell receptor (beta chain) was observed in a study of Graves' ophthalmopathy and Graves' hyperthyroidism. Broader study findings: At just over 70% sensitivity and approximately 78% specificity, the model predicted progression of the ophthalmopathy.

Using RNA transcripts, the TCR beta CDR3 regions were amplified. The authors performed first-round RT-PCR with HTBI primers and then a second-round multiplex PCR. TCRdb ran MiXCR on the multiplex PCR reads and lists one entry per CDR3 protein. The sample yields hundreds of thousands of distinct CDR3 sequences, about 24% seen once. This clonotype was counted many times. The antigen is unknown. Deletions cut 6 bases from V and 5 bases from J, with 19 bases between. The germline gives CDR1 SGHVS, CDR2 FNYEAQ. There are 15 residues in the CDR3. The sample taken for sequencing was peripheral blood. The clonotype originates from a woman between 18 and 29 years old with stable Graves' hyperthyroidism. Some clones in this sample may be carry-over from other donors' samples. The rearrangement joins TRBV7-6 to TRBJ2-5, with D possibly TRBD1 on 8 matching bases. This CDR3 is CASSRITGGGETQYF. The CDR3 DNA sequence: TGTGCCAGCAGTCGTATAACAGGGGGAGGGGAGACCCAGTACTTC.